The source of this T cell receptor beta chain is a study of blood T cell repertoires in COVID-19. Study-level background: The origin of the acute and convalescent COVID-19 samples was the United States, Italy and Spain.

Cohorts were determined from participant-reported clinical history. CDR1 is SGDLS, CDR2 YYNGEE, per germline. Trimming left V 1 base short and J 3 bases short, with 10 bases between. CDR3 length: 14 amino acids. How the authors handled the data: Estimation of nucleated cell counts relied on the amplification of reference gene primers. Some clones are missing from TCRdb's copy, which holds only in-frame ones; the method was immunoSEQ multiplex PCR. V, J and clone size derive from that table, while D and trimming were established from the DNA sequence. The data hold a few hundred thousand clones, with 87% observed a single time.

The TCR sequence derives from a woman in her 30s who had recovered from COVID-19. Sequenced input: PBMCs or T cells enriched from blood (not recorded which). The chain is built from TRBV9 and TRBJ1-1, with D possibly TRBD1 on 5 matching bases. This CDR3 reads CASSVLPRDTEAFF. CDR3 sequence (DNA): TGTGCCAGCAGCGTACTTCCCAGGGACACTGAAGCTTTCTTT. Based on the CDR3 plus reference TRBV9 and TRBJ1-1, the full variable domain is DSGVTQTPKHLITATGQRVTLRCSPRSGDLSVYWYQQSLDQGLQFLIQYYNGEERAKGNILERFSAQQFPDLHSELNLSSLELGDSALYFCASSVLPRDTEAFFGQGTRLTVV.